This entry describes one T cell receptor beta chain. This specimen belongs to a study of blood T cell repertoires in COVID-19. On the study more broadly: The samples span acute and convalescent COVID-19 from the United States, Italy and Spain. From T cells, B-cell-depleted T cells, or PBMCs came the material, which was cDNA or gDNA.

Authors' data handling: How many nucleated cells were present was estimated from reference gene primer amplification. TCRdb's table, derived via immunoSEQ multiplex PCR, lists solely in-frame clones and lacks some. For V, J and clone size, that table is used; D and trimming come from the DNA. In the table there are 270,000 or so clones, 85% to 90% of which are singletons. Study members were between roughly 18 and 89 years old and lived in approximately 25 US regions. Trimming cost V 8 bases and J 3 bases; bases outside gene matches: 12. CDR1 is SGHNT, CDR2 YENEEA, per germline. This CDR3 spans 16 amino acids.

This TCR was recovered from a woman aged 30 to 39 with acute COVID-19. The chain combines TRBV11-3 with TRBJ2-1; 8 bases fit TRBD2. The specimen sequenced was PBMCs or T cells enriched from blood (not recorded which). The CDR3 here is CASSLGGGTSYNEQFF. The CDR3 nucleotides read TGTGCCAGCTCCTTGGGGGGAGGGACTAGCTACAATGAGCAGTTCTTC.